This entry is about one T cell receptor (beta chain). There are many counts of this clonotype. This clone's antigen is unknown. No base qualities exist here, and no much larger clone lies one base off it. The germline V gene (reference sequence) specifies DFQATT as CDR1 and SNEGSKA as CDR2. The CDR3 holds 15 amino acids from the cysteine to the phenylalanine. Left in the record is the CDR3 DNA by itself, 45 bases read in frame from the first base. V has 0 bases trimmed and J has 6 bases trimmed; junction bases matching no gene number 11. The source of the sample is a study of T cells in Graves' hyperthyroidism and ophthalmopathy (dated by TCRdb to between 2017 and 2020). A note on the overall study: Peripheral blood samples were taken at initial diagnosis, before any treatment was given. Once sampling was done, hyperthyroidism patients were given methimazole at a starting dose of 30 mg daily, whereas ophthalmopathy patients were given high-dose intravenous methylprednisolone. The paper describes TCR Vbeta CDR3 sequencing of 135 peripheral blood samples, made up of about 41 ophthalmopathy patients, approximately 73 hyperthyroidism patients and 17 progressor patients. Prospective prediction of ophthalmopathy was tested in an independent validation cohort consisting of under 20 hyperthyroidism patients and over 15 patients who later progressed to ophthalmopathy. The study also compared thyroid tissue and blood T-cell repertoires from about six Graves' hyperthyroidism patients. For training and testing, the 100 patients in the discovery cohort were randomly divided in a 7:3 ratio. TCR V-J signatures able to tell the groups apart were searched for in a discovery cohort of 90 to 100 patients, of whom around 42 had Graves' ophthalmopathy and around 57 had stable Graves' hyperthyroidism. Beyond this particular receptor, the publication reports: Most expanded thyroid clonotypes (frequency above 0.001) were also found in blood, which suggests that blood repertoires may mirror thyroid immune responses. No statistical method was used to fix the sample size in advance, and group allocation was not hidden from the investigators. Ophthalmopathy was separated from stable hyperthyroidism by a 13 V-J signature model, with over 85% sensitivity and around 81% specificity obtained in cross-validation and 80%/75% obtained in testing. During validation, the model predicted progression to ophthalmopathy a median of roughly six months ahead of onset, with roughly 65% sensitivity and 72% to 80% specificity.

TCR beta CDR3 regions were amplified from RNA transcripts. The TCR CDR3 was subjected to a first round of RT-PCR using the HTBI primer set and the Qiagen OneStep RT-PCR kit. A second multiplex PCR round built the libraries, followed by size selection and purification. Sequencing of the libraries was done on an Illumina HiSeq2000 using paired-end 100 bp reads. Per the authors' processing: SOAPnuke was used to process the raw data, removing reads that contained adapters or uncalled bases, had a mean Phred below 15, or lacked an exact match to the constant primer or identifier. High-quality paired reads were merged with COPE v1.2.5, and unique nucleotide sequences were defined as clonotypes. Clonotypes were aligned to IMGT TRBV, TRBD and TRBJ reference segments using MiTCR v1.1. The analysis was restricted to V-J combinations with a frequency above 0.0001, which together covered 99% to 99.2% of the repertoires. A TCS score was defined as the ratio between F50 (clonal expansion) and ExV (chaos), using BLOSUM62-based TCRdist between CDR3 peptides within each V-J. Welch's t-statistics and random forest reduced 450 to 600 V-J features to 13, which were used in a naive Bayes classifier (R e1071). TCRdb reran the public reads through fastp at Q25 and MiXCR, keeping productive beta chains. Under each unique CDR3 protein, matching rows form one entry showing the most common genes and DNA. TCRdb, not the authors, supplied the V and J calls. This sample has some 370,000 distinct CDR3 sequences in its table, and about 17% of those were observed once. Approximately 33% of the sample belongs to the ten largest clones.

Hyperthyroidism patients were newly diagnosed, had a disease duration of under 2 months, and were aged 18 to 65 years. Patients with uncontrolled infections, other autoimmune diseases, pregnancy or lactation were excluded. Clinical symptoms, serum thyroxine and TRAb, thyroid ultrasound, and orbital computed tomography formed the basis for the diagnoses. For progressor patients, blood was drawn at the first diagnosis of hyperthyroidism, before any ophthalmopathy symptoms had appeared. PBMCs were separated from roughly 9.6 ml of fresh peripheral blood using Ficoll-Paque density gradient centrifugation. Progressor patients were initially diagnosed with Graves' hyperthyroidism and developed ophthalmopathy during follow-up. Total RNA was extracted with Trizol reagent, and quality was checked on an Agilent 2100 Bioanalyzer.

The sequenced sample consisted of blood. The receptor chain draws on TRBV20-1 and TRBJ2-7; 7 bases in between match TRBD1. The clonotype comes from a woman in her 30s with Graves' hyperthyroidism that later progressed to Graves' ophthalmopathy. The DNA sequence follows: TGCAGTGCTAGAGACCCGGCCAGGGGGTCTCGCGAGCAGTACTTC. This sequence encodes CSARDPARGSREQYF.